The rows below give T cell receptor beta chains drawn from one sample of a study of blood T cell repertoires in COVID-19. Sequencing was performed with immunoSEQ multiplex PCR; in TCRdb, only in-frame clones are kept and a portion is missing. Seen here are 340,000 or so clones, about 86% observed once, and the top ten hold around 4%. Sequenced sample: PBMCs or T cells enriched from blood (not recorded which). The source of these receptors is a middle-aged woman with acute COVID-19. CDR3s include the opening cysteine and the closing phenylalanine or tryptophan. Fields, in order: D gene, V gene, J gene, clone size, CDR3 protein, CDR3 DNA. The D gene is left open where the match is weak. Rows may omit the clone size; those that give it use once, few, many or a size class.

TRBD1	TRBV5-4	TRBJ2-5	NA	CASSARTGIETQYF	TGTGCCAGCAGCGCAAGGACAGGTATAGAGACCCAGTACTTC
NA	TRBV7-2	TRBJ1-2	once	CASSLAIGQGAPANYGYTF	TGTGCCAGCAGCTTAGCGATTGGTCAGGGCGCACCCGCTAACTATGGCTACACCTTC
TRBD1	TRBV5-1	TRBJ1-1	NA	CASSFKTGGIGTEAFF	TGCGCCAGCAGCTTCAAGACAGGGGGTATTGGCACTGAAGCTTTCTTT
TRBD1	TRBV18	TRBJ1-3	NA	CASSQPTGRTGNTIYF	TGTGCCAGCTCACAACCGACAGGGAGGACTGGAAACACCATATATTTT
NA	TRBV3-1/TRBV3-2	TRBJ1-1	NA	CATQATMNTEAFF	TGTGCCACCCAGGCTACCATGAACACTGAAGCTTTCTTT
TRBD2	TRBV5-1	TRBJ2-3	NA	CASSPTSGRADTQYF	TGCGCCAGCAGCCCGACTAGCGGGAGAGCAGATACGCAGTATTTT
TRBD2	TRBV7-8	TRBJ2-4	NA	CASSPSGTPAKNIQYF	TGTGCCAGCAGCCCTAGCGGGACCCCCGCCAAAAACATTCAGTACTTC
NA	TRBV19	TRBJ1-4	NA	CATAGRGNEKLFF	TGTGCCACCGCGGGACGGGGAAATGAAAAACTGTTTTTT
NA	TRBV6-5	TRBJ2-3	NA	CASADGRLTDTQYF	TGTGCCAGCGCGGACGGGAGACTGACAGATACGCAGTATTTT
NA	TRBV7-2	TRBJ2-3	NA	CASSLMGFAGAGDTQYF	TGTGCCAGCAGCTTAATGGGATTTGCGGGGGCGGGAGATACGCAGTATTTT
NA	TRBV9	TRBJ1-4	NA	CASSVEVGYQEKLFF	TGTGCCAGCAGCGTGGAGGTAGGGTATCAGGAAAAACTGTTTTTT
NA	TRBV7-2	TRBJ1-3	few	CASSLRGSGNTIYF	TGTGCCAGCAGCTTAAGGGGGTCTGGAAACACCATATATTTT
TRBD1	TRBV5-4	TRBJ1-5	once	CASSVYGQADQPQHF	TGTGCCAGCAGCGTATACGGACAGGCAGATCAGCCCCAGCATTTT
TRBD2	TRBV5-4	TRBJ2-5	NA	CASSWGLAGQETQYF	TGTGCCAGCAGCTGGGGACTAGCGGGCCAAGAGACCCAGTACTTC
NA	TRBV18	TRBJ2-5	NA	CASSPSEVLETQYF	TGTGCCAGCTCACCATCGGAGGTATTGGAGACCCAGTACTTC
TRBD1	TRBV7-9	TRBJ1-1	NA	CASSLDRGTEAFF	TGTGCCAGCAGCCTGGACAGGGGCACTGAAGCTTTCTTT
NA	TRBV18	TRBJ2-7	few	CASSPSAGSSYEQYF	TGTGCCAGCTCACCTTCCGCGGGGAGCTCCTACGAGCAGTACTTC
NA	TRBV6-5	TRBJ1-5	NA	CASRATASSNQPQHF	TGTGCCAGCAGGGCGACAGCAAGTAGCAATCAGCCCCAGCATTTT
NA	TRBV6-5	TRBJ1-1	NA	CASSQGRNTEAFF	TGTGCCAGCAGTCAGGGGAGGAACACTGAAGCTTTCTTT
NA	TRBV9	TRBJ1-1	few	CASSASMNTEAFF	TGTGCCAGCAGCGCTTCTATGAACACTGAAGCTTTCTTT
TRBD1	TRBV6-6	TRBJ1-1	NA	CASSRARKFGTGGVVEAFF	TGTGCCAGCAGTCGAGCCCGAAAATTTGGGACAGGCGGGGTAGTCGAAGCTTTCTTT
TRBD1	TRBV19	TRBJ1-5	NA	CASSIAGTGSNQPQHF	TGTGCCAGTAGTATAGCCGGGACAGGGAGCAATCAGCCCCAGCATTTT
NA	TRBV2	TRBJ2-3	NA	CASRPYPPPDTQYF	TGTGCCAGCAGACCCTATCCTCCGCCGGATACGCAGTATTTT
NA	TRBV7-9	TRBJ2-7	few	CASSLPGETTYEQYF	TGTGCCAGCAGCCTCCCTGGCGAAACTACCTACGAGCAGTACTTC
NA	TRBV5-6	TRBJ1-3	NA	CASSPQLGGTGNTIYF	TGTGCCAGCAGCCCGCAGCTAGGTGGAACTGGAAACACCATATATTTT
TRBD1	TRBV5-1	TRBJ2-7	NA	CASSTLTGAPSYEQYF	TGCGCCAGCAGCACCCTGACAGGGGCCCCTTCCTACGAGCAGTACTTC
TRBD2	TRBV9	TRBJ2-2	NA	CASSGNSGRGTGELFF	TGTGCCAGCAGCGGGAATAGCGGGAGAGGTACCGGGGAGCTGTTTTTT
NA	TRBV12-3/TRBV12-4	TRBJ1-4	NA	CASSPRLGEKLFF	TGTGCCAGCAGTCCGAGGTTGGGTGAAAAACTGTTTTTT
TRBD2	TRBV11-1	TRBJ2-1	few	CASRSLAGGFNEQFF	TGTGCCAGCAGGTCCCTAGCGGGGGGGTTCAATGAGCAGTTCTTC
NA	TRBV10-3	TRBJ2-7	NA	CAIRTGIDEQYF	TGTGCCATCAGAACAGGGATCGACGAGCAGTACTTC
TRBD1	TRBV5-1	TRBJ2-7	NA	CASSLTGAYEQYF	TGCGCCAGCAGCTTGACAGGGGCCTACGAGCAGTACTTC
NA	TRBV24-1	TRBJ1-6	NA	CATSDFKSTACYLSNSPLHF	TGTGCCACCAGTGATTTTAAATCGACAGCCTGCTACCTATCTAATTCACCCCTCCACTTT
NA	TRBV6-5	TRBJ2-3	NA	CASSYTGDTDTQYF	TGTGCCAGCAGTTATACGGGGGACACAGATACGCAGTATTTT
TRBD1	TRBV28	TRBJ1-1	NA	CATGTGGSGENTEAFF	TGTGCCACCGGAACAGGGGGCTCAGGAGAGAACACTGAAGCTTTCTTT
NA	TRBV27	TRBJ1-2	NA	CASRLDSRTAFSNYGYTF	TGTGCCAGCAGACTAGATTCCCGGACAGCATTTTCTAACTATGGCTACACCTTC
NA	TRBV23-1	TRBJ2-7	NA	CASSHPRSGREKYEQYF	TGCGCCAGCAGTCATCCCCGGAGCGGGCGAGAAAAGTACGAGCAGTACTTC
TRBD1	TRBV5-1	TRBJ1-1	NA	CASTADGTGLNTEAFF	TGCGCCAGTACCGCGGACGGGACAGGTCTGAACACTGAAGCTTTCTTT
NA	TRBV24-1	TRBJ2-5	NA	CATSDIGQGSGTQYF	TGTGCCACCAGTGATATCGGGCAGGGGAGCGGGACCCAGTACTTC
TRBD2	TRBV6-2/TRBV6-3	TRBJ2-4	NA	CASSLREIQYF	TGTGCCAGCAGTTTGCGGGAGATTCAGTACTTC
NA	TRBV21-1	TRBJ1-1	NA	CASEGDTEAFF	TGTGCCAGCGAGGGGGACACTGAAGCTTTCTTT
NA	TRBV5-4	TRBJ2-3	once	CASSLGLDRASDTQYF	TGTGCCAGCAGCTTGGGACTAGACAGGGCTTCCGATACGCAGTATTTT
TRBD1	TRBV5-1	TRBJ1-2	NA	CASSWGPTTGDGYTF	TGCGCCAGCAGCTGGGGGCCGACCACAGGGGACGGCTACACCTTC
NA	TRBV5-6	TRBJ2-1	NA	CASSGGPRGNEQFF	TGTGCCAGCAGCGGGGGCCCCCGAGGGAATGAGCAGTTCTTC
TRBD2	TRBV15	TRBJ2-1	NA	CATSRAGTTYNEQFF	TGTGCCACCAGCAGAGCCGGGACTACCTACAATGAGCAGTTCTTC
NA	TRBV3-1/TRBV3-2	TRBJ1-1	NA	CASSRGGATEAFF	TGTGCCAGCAGTCGGGGAGGGGCTACTGAAGCTTTCTTT
TRBD1	TRBV18	TRBJ1-5	NA	CASSPVGQGAQPQHF	TGTGCCAGCTCACCAGTCGGACAGGGGGCTCAGCCCCAGCATTTT
TRBD2	TRBV7-2	TRBJ2-5	NA	CASTQREGPETQYF	TGTGCCAGCACCCAGCGGGAGGGCCCAGAGACCCAGTACTTC
NA	TRBV11-2	TRBJ2-1	NA	CASSSRQSHNEQFF	TGTGCCAGCAGCTCGCGACAGTCCCACAATGAGCAGTTCTTC
TRBD1	TRBV19	TRBJ1-2	NA	CASSIPLGTGGSYGYTF	TGTGCCAGTAGTATACCCCTGGGGACAGGGGGGAGCTATGGCTACACCTTC
TRBD1	TRBV2	TRBJ1-5	NA	CASSEQRQGAGQPQHF	TGTGCCAGCAGTGAACAGAGGCAGGGGGCTGGACAGCCCCAGCATTTT
TRBD1	TRBV28	TRBJ1-5	NA	CASSSGQGNNQPQHF	TGTGCCAGCAGTTCGGGACAGGGGAACAATCAGCCCCAGCATTTT
TRBD1	TRBV6-5	TRBJ1-1	NA	CASSRGQGVEAFF	TGTGCCAGCAGTCGTGGACAGGGCGTGGAGGCTTTCTTT
NA	TRBV6-5	TRBJ2-3	NA	CASSSLSRTDTQYF	TGTGCCAGCAGTTCACTGTCGAGGACAGATACGCAGTATTTT
TRBD1	TRBV12-3/TRBV12-4	TRBJ2-7	few	CASTTGTGDEQYF	TGTGCCAGCACTACCGGGACAGGGGACGAGCAGTACTTC
NA	TRBV19	TRBJ1-5	NA	CASSIRDISNQPQHF	TGTGCCAGTAGTATTAGGGACATTAGCAATCAGCCCCAGCATTTT
NA	TRBV7-3	TRBJ1-2	few	CASSLIGDPSRGYTF	TGTGCCAGCAGCTTAATCGGAGACCCGTCTCGCGGCTACACCTTC
TRBD1	TRBV7-2	TRBJ2-1	once	CASSLDRGTYNEQFF	TGTGCCAGCAGCCTGGACAGGGGAACCTACAATGAGCAGTTCTTC
NA	TRBV19	TRBJ1-1	NA	CASSIARGGMNTEAFF	TGTGCCAGTAGTATAGCCAGGGGCGGCATGAACACTGAAGCTTTCTTT
TRBD2	TRBV3-1/TRBV3-2	TRBJ2-7	NA	CASSYTGTSSYEQYF	TGTGCCAGCAGCTACACCGGGACTAGCTCCTACGAGCAGTACTTC
NA	TRBV7-3	TRBJ2-1	NA	CASSPRVSHEQFF	TGTGCCAGCAGCCCGAGGGTATCCCATGAGCAGTTCTTC